The rows below give T cell receptor beta chains drawn from one sample of a study of human T cells and chemical hapten exposure. One entry per CDR3 protein, called by TCRdb with MiXCR from the RACE reads. The table lists about 140,000 distinct CDR3 sequences, roughly 12% of them singletons. Sequenced material: whole blood, taken in connection with sensitization to the hapten diphenylcyclopropenone (DPC). The receptors shown here come from a woman in her forties or fifties with alopecia areata. Some clones in this sample may be carry-over from other donors' samples. Each CDR3 is given with its conserved first and last residue. D genes are given only for firm matches. Clone size is given for some rows only: seen once, a few or many times, or a class if the clone is expanded.

cdr3_length clone_size j_call v_call d_call cdr3_nt cdr3_aa
14 few TRBJ1-6 TRBV12-5 - TGTGCTAGTGGTTTGGTAGGAGGGGATTCACCCCTCCACTTT CASGLVGGDSPLHF
11 - TRBJ1-2 TRBV28 - TGTGCCAGCAACCAGAACTATGGCTACACCTTC CASNQNYGYTF
15 few TRBJ1-4 TRBV5-1 - TGCGCCAGCAGTGGGGGTGGTATGGCTAATGAAAAACTGTTTTTT CASSGGGMANEKLFF
15 many TRBJ1-5 TRBV2 TRBD1 TGTGCCAGCAGTGAATCGACAGGGAGAAATCAGCCCCAGCATTTT CASSESTGRNQPQHF
15 - TRBJ2-3 TRBV24-1 - TGTGCCACCGCGCGTACCTATCAGGGCACAGATACGCAGTATTTT CATARTYQGTDTQYF
16 few TRBJ2-4 TRBV20-1 - TGCAGTGCTAGTCTTCTACGGGGTATAGGCAAAAACATTCAGTACTTC CSASLLRGIGKNIQYF
15 few TRBJ1-3 TRBV6-1 - TGTGCCAGCAGTGAGGGCACAAGCTCTGGAAACACCATATATTTT CASSEGTSSGNTIYF
12 few TRBJ1-2 TRBV29-1 - TGCAGCGTTGTTGAGGGGAACTATGGCTACACCTTC CSVVEGNYGYTF
19 few TRBJ1-6 TRBV20-1 TRBD1 TGCAGTGTTTTACCACCGGGACAGGGCGTCTCAGAAAATAATTCACCCCTCCACTTT CSVLPPGQGVSENNSPLHF
14 - TRBJ2-3 TRBV7-2 - TGTGCCAGCAGCTCTCTCGGGGTCACAGATACGCAGTATTTT CASSSLGVTDTQYF
17 - TRBJ2-3 TRBV9 TRBD2 TGTGCCAGCAGCGTAGTAGGACTAGCGGGAATCGCAGATACGCAGTATTTT CASSVVGLAGIADTQYF
15 few TRBJ2-7 TRBV20-1 TRBD2 TGCAGTGCTAGCTATTGGACTAGCGGGGTCTACGAGCAGTACTTC CSASYWTSGVYEQYF
14 - TRBJ2-1 TRBV29-1 - TGCAGCGGTCAAGGGCGCGGGGTCTACAATGAGCAGTTCTTC CSGQGRGVYNEQFF
18 few TRBJ2-1 TRBV7-6 - TGTGCCAGCAGCTTGGGCCCAAACTATCTCTCCCCCGAACTTCGGCAGTTCTTC CASSLGPNYLSPELRQFF
15 few TRBJ2-7 TRBV28 TRBD1 TGTGCCAGCAGGGCAACCGGGACAGGGATCGACGAGCAGTACTTC CASRATGTGIDEQYF
14 - TRBJ2-3 TRBV11-2 - TGTGCCAGCAGCTTGAGCTATAGCACAGATACGCAGTATTTT CASSLSYSTDTQYF
16 - TRBJ2-5 TRBV20-1 - TGCAGTGCTAGAGATCAAGGTAGAGGGAACCAAGAGACCCAGTACTTC CSARDQGRGNQETQYF
16 few TRBJ1-1 TRBV27 TRBD1 TGTGCCAGCAGTTATCAGGGGGCTAGTTCCCACACTGAAGCTTTCTTT CASSYQGASSHTEAFF
15 - TRBJ2-1 TRBV3-1 - TGTGCCAGCAGCCGAACCAGCGGGTCTTACAATGAGCAGTTCTTC CASSRTSGSYNEQFF
13 - TRBJ2-7 TRBV11-2 - TGTGCCAGCAGCTTAGATTTTGTACGGTCACTGGACTTC CASSLDFVRSLDF
16 few TRBJ2-3 TRBV6-1 TRBD2 TGTGCCAGCAGTGCCACTAGCGGGAGAACGGGAGATACGCAGTATTTT CASSATSGRTGDTQYF
15 few TRBJ2-4 TRBV20-1 - TGCAGTGCTAGACTCGGACTAGCAGGGGGAAACATTCAGTACTTC CSARLGLAGGNIQYF
14 - TRBJ2-7 TRBV18 TRBD2 TGTGCCAGCTCCCCGCCCCTGCGGGGAGGGGAGCAGTACTTC CASSPPLRGGEQYF
16 many TRBJ2-1 TRBV20-1 - TGCAGTGTTTCCCATAGCCCTAGTGGGGCCGTGGAAGGTAAAATCTTC CSVSHSPSGAVEGKIF
13 few TRBJ2-2 TRBV6-5 - TGTGCCAGCAGTTACAGGGGTATCGGGGAGCTGTTTTTT CASSYRGIGELFF
13 many TRBJ2-5 TRBV2 TRBD2 TGTGCCAGCAGAGGTCTAGCGGTAGAGACCCAGTACTTC CASRGLAVETQYF
15 few TRBJ2-1 TRBV27 TRBD2 TGTGCCAGCAGGGGGCTAGGACTAGCATCTAATGAGCAGTTCTTC CASRGLGLASNEQFF
12 - TRBJ2-1 TRBV10-1 - TGCGCCAGCAGCTCCTCTGAGAATGAGCAGTTCTTC CASSSSENEQFF
15 many TRBJ1-2 TRBV27 TRBD1 TGTGCCAGCACCTCAACACCACAGGGGGCTGATGGCTACACCTTC CASTSTPQGADGYTF
13 - TRBJ2-5 TRBV7-2 - TGTGCCAGCAGCTTAGCAGCACGGGAGACCCAGTACTTC CASSLAARETQYF
16 many TRBJ1-4 TRBV9 TRBD1 TGTGCCAGCAGCATCGACCGGGGACAGGGAGGGGAAAAACTGTTTTTT CASSIDRGQGGEKLFF
15 few TRBJ2-3 TRBV7-3 - TGTGCCAGCAGCTTACAGGGCGGATCCACAGATACGCAGTATTTT CASSLQGGSTDTQYF
14 many TRBJ1-1 TRBV28 TRBD1 TGTGCCAGCAGTTCCCTCCCAGGGGGCACTGAAGCTTTCTTT CASSSLPGGTEAFF
14 many TRBJ2-5 TRBV11-2 - TGTGCCAGCAGCCGAATCCCGCTTCAAGAGACCCAGTACTTC CASSRIPLQETQYF
10 - TRBJ1-1 TRBV29-1 - TGCAGCGTTGGATTCACTGAAGCTTTCTTT CSVGFTEAFF
15 few TRBJ1-6 TRBV28 TRBD1 TGTGCCAGCAGGGGGACAGGGGGCCGTAGTTCACCCCTCCACTTT CASRGTGGRSSPLHF
16 - TRBJ2-7 TRBV12-3/TRBV12-4 TRBD1 TGTGACAGCAGGTTAGGACGCGGGACAGGGGAACGCGAGCAGTACTTC CDSRLGRGTGEREQYF
15 - TRBJ1-2 TRBV7-2 TRBD1 TGTGCCAGCAGCTTAATGGCAGGGGGATACTATGGCTACACCTTC CASSLMAGGYYGYTF
15 few TRBJ1-5 TRBV30 - TGTGCCTGGAGTGTCCCAGGGGCACGCAATCAGCCCCAGCATTTT CAWSVPGARNQPQHF
14 many TRBJ1-1 TRBV5-1 - TGCGCCAGCAGCCCCCGGGGGGCCAACACTGAAGCTTTCTTT CASSPRGANTEAFF
14 few TRBJ2-1 TRBV18 - TGTGCCAGCTCACCGGGGAGTTTCGTCAATGAGCAGTTCTTC CASSPGSFVNEQFF
14 - TRBJ2-2 TRBV2 - TGTGCCAGCAGTACTCGGTCCCACACCGGGGAGCTGTTTTTT CASSTRSHTGELFF
14 - TRBJ2-2 TRBV12-3/TRBV12-4 - TGTGCCAGCAGTTCGACGGGACGAACCGGGGAGCTGTTTTTT CASSSTGRTGELFF
17 many TRBJ2-5 TRBV9 TRBD1 TGTGCCAGCAGCCACCCTCTCCGGGACAGCAACCAAGAGACCCAGTACTTC CASSHPLRDSNQETQYF
15 few TRBJ2-5 TRBV12-3/TRBV12-4 - TGTGCCAGCAGTTTTCCAGCTCCCCCGGCGGAGACCCAGTACTTC CASSFPAPPAETQYF
13 many TRBJ2-3 TRBV25-1 - TGTGCCAGCAGGGCGGTAGGTTTAGATACGCAGTATTTT CASRAVGLDTQYF
14 few TRBJ2-5 TRBV3-1 - TGTGCCAGCAGCCGGCGACTCTCCCAAGAGACCCAGTACTTC CASSRRLSQETQYF
17 few TRBJ2-1 TRBV6-5 TRBD2 TGTGCCAGCAGATTTCGGCTAGCGGGAGATTCCTACAATGAGCAGTTCTTC CASRFRLAGDSYNEQFF
16 - TRBJ1-6 TRBV4-2 - TGTGCCAGCAGCCAAGATCCCGCCAGCTATAATTCACCCCTCCACTTT CASSQDPASYNSPLHF
16 - TRBJ2-7 TRBV19 TRBD2 TGTGCCAGTAGTATATCGGGCGGGAGCTTCTCTCACGAGCAGTACTTC CASSISGGSFSHEQYF
12 few TRBJ1-5 TRBV19 - TGTGCCAGTAGGCAGAGCAATCAGCCCCAGCATTTT CASRQSNQPQHF
14 many TRBJ2-3 TRBV18 - TGTGCCAGCTCAACGCAGACGGGTCCAGATACGCAGTATTTT CASSTQTGPDTQYF
17 few TRBJ2-3 TRBV11-2 TRBD2 TGTGCCAGCAGCTCTCCTCCGGGACTAGAGGCGACAGATACGCAGTATTTT CASSSPPGLEATDTQYF
12 - TRBJ2-1 TRBV3-1 - TGTGCCAGCAGCCTAACTAGCTCTGAGCAGTTCTTC CASSLTSSEQFF
13 many TRBJ2-5 TRBV4-3 - TGCGCCAGCAGCCCCCGACAGAAAGAGACCCAGTACTTC CASSPRQKETQYF
14 many TRBJ2-7 TRBV11-1 - TGTGCCAGCAGCCGACAGGTCAATGCCTACGAGCAGTACTTC CASSRQVNAYEQYF
16 few TRBJ2-2 TRBV5-1 TRBD1 TGCGCCAGCAGCTTTGGGGACAGGGGGAACACCGGGGAGCTGTTTTTT CASSFGDRGNTGELFF
16 - TRBJ2-2 TRBV27 - TGTGCCAGCAGTCCCGCGGGCCTTTGGAACACCGGGGAGCTGTTTTTT CASSPAGLWNTGELFF